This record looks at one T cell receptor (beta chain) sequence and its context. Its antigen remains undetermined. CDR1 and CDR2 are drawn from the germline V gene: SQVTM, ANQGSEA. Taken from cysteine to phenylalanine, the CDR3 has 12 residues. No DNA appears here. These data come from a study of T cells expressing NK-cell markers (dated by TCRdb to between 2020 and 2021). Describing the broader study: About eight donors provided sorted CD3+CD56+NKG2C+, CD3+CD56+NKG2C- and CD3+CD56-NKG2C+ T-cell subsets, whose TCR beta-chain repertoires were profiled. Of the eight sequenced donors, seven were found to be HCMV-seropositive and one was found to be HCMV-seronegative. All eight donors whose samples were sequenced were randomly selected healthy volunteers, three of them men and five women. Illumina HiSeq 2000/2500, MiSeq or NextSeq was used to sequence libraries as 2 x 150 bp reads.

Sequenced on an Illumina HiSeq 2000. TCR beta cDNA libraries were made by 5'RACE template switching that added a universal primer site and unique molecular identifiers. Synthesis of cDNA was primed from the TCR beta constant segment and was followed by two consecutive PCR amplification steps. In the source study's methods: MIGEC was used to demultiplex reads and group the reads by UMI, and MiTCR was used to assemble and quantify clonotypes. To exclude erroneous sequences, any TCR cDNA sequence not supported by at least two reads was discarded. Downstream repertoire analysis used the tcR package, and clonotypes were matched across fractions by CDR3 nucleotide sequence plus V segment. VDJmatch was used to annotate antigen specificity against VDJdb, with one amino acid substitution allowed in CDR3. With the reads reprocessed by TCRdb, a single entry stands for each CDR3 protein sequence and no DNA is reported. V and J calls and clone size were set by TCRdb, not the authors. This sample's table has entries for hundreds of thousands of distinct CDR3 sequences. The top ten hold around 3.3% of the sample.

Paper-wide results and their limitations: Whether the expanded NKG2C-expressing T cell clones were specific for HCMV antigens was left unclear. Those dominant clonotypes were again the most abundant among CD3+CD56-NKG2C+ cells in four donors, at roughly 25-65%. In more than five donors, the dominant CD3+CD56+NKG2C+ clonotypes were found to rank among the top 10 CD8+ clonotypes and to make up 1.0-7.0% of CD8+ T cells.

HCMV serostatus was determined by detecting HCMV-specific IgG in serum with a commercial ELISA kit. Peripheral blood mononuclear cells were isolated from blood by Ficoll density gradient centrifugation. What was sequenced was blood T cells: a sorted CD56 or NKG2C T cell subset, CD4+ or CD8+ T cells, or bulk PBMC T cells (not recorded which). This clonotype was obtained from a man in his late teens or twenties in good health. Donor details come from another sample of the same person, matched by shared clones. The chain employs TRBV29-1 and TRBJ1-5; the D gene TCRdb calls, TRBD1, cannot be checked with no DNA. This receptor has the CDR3 CSGGQEGQPQHF.